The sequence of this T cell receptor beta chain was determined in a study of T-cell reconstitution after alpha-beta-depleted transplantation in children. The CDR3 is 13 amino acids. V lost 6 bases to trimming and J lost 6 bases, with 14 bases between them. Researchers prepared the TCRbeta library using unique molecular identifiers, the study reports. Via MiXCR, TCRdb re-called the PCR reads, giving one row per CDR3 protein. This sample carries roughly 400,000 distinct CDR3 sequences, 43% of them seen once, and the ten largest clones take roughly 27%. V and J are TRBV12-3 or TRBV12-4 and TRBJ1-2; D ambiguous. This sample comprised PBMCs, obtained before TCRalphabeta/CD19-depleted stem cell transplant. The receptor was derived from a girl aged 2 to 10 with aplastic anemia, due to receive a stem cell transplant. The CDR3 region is CASSHVGRDGYTF. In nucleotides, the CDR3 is TGTGCCAGCAGCCACGTGGGCCGGGATGGCTACACCTTC.